The T cell receptor (beta chain) described here comes from a study of blood T cell repertoires in COVID-19. For the study at large: Specimens from acute and convalescent COVID-19 originated in the United States, Italy and Spain. From T cells, B-cell-depleted T cells, or PBMCs came the material, which was cDNA or gDNA.

This clone has more than one count but fewer than ten. One end of the junction varies from germline; a read error may be responsible. Germline assignment: CDR1 MGHRA and CDR2 YSYEKL. The CDR3 is made up of 16 amino acids. Authors' methods: Amplification with reference gene primers provided the estimates of nucleated cell counts. Profiling relied on immunoSEQ multiplex PCR, and the TCRdb table lists in-frame clones only, not all of them. V and J calls and clone size are copied from that table; D and trimming were computed from the DNA. The sample contains about 280,000 clones, 70% to 90% of which appear only once.

The source is a middle-aged man with active or convalescent COVID-19. Sequencing was done on a sample of peripheral blood. The rearrangement uses TRBV4-1 and TRBJ2-7, with D possibly being TRBD2 (6 bases). The CDR3 DNA is TGCGCCAGCAGGCAAGATGTGACGGGAGCACCCTACGAGCAGTACTTC. Translation: CASRQDVTGAPYEQYF.